Following are 5 T cell receptor beta chains from one sample sequenced in a study of shared clonotypes between healthy human individuals (dated by TCRdb to 2018 to 2021). Receptor libraries were prepared by the immunoSEQ multiplex PCR assay. Entries here come from immuneACCESS through TCRdb and include only in-frame sequences with V and J called. Some clones fail to appear in such tables; in the studies checked, an unresolved V gene covers under half of the shortfall, and the cause of the remainder is unknown. This sample has approximately 2.4 million clones in its table, and approximately 96% of those were observed once. The top ten clonotypes cover around 0.13% of the sample. Sequencing used naive CD4+ T cells sorted from blood. According to the study, the label for this sample's cell subset or site signals: CD45RA+ positively selected. The origin of the receptors is a man in his late teens or twenties in good health.

The gene calls are TRBV7-6 and TRBJ2-5; 8 nucleotides align to TRBD1. The junction had 3 bases not matched to a gene; V was cut back by 1 base and J by 5 bases. The CDR3 covers 14 residues. Germline CDR1 reads SGHVS; CDR2 reads FNYEAQ. The CDR3 bases are TGTGCCAGCAGCTTAGGAACAGGGGGGGAGACCCAGTACTTC. Protein sequence: CASSLGTGGETQYF.

V usage is TRBV6-1 and J usage is TRBJ2-7; D is possibly TRBD2 (6 bases). The CDR3 loop spans 16 amino acids. Trimming shortened V by 0 bases and J by 2 bases, and 14 bases separated the two germline ends. The germline V gene encodes CDR1 MNHNS and CDR2 SASEGT. The CDR3 loop reads CASSEAVGTLTYEQYF. The CDR3 DNA reads TGTGCCAGCAGTGAAGCCGTCGGGACTCTGACCTACGAGCAGTACTTC.

The V call is TRBV18, the J call TRBJ1-5; 7 positions agree with TRBD1. The V and J ends lost 6 bases and 6 bases, in that order; junction bases with no gene match: 5. Germline V lookup: CDR1 KGHSH, CDR2 LQKENI. CDR3 size: 13 residues. This CDR3 reads CASSKGAGQPQHF. In nucleotides, the CDR3 is TGTGCCAGCTCGAAGGGGGCTGGTCAGCCCCAGCATTTT. The variable domain in full, with the rest retrieved from reference TRBV18 and TRBJ1-5, is NAGVMQNPRHLVRRRGQEARLRCSPMKGHSHVYWYRQLPEEGLKFMVYLQKENIIDESGMPKERFSAEFPKEGPSILRIQQVVRGDSAAYFCASSKGAGQPQHFGDGTRLSIL.

This clone was observed once. The J gene is TRBJ1-6, the V gene TRBV27; D gene ambiguous. Germline V lookup: CDR1 MNHEY, CDR2 SMNVEV (reference sequence). The V end was cut by 6 bases, the J end by 10 bases, with 13 bases between. The CDR3 sequence is 13 residues long. CDR3 loop: CASRVIYTSPLHF. The CDR3 nucleotides read TGTGCCAGCAGGGTCATCTACACGTCACCCCTCCACTTT.

CDR3 sequence reads: CASSPPTGVTGELFF. CDR3 nucleotides: TGTGCCAGCTCACCCCCGACAGGGGTAACCGGGGAGCTGTTTTTT. J is TRBJ2-2 and V is TRBV18; 8 bases map to TRBD1. V lost 3 bases to trimming and J lost 5 bases; unmatched junction nucleotides: 5. Per germline, CDR1 KGHSH and CDR2 LQKENI. The CDR3 sequence is 15 residues long.